This entry describes one T cell receptor (beta chain). This CDR3 region has 19 residues. CDR1 and CDR2 from the germline V gene are SGHDN and FVKESK. V lost 0 bases, J lost 3 bases, and 24 bases lay in between. Per the authors' pipeline: Reference gene primer amplification gave nucleated cell count estimates. The assay was immunoSEQ multiplex PCR, and TCRdb's table has in-frame clones only and misses some. That table supplies the V and J calls and clone size; D and trimming were determined from the DNA. The table records 90,000 to 130,000 clones, approximately 80% of them present only once. This specimen comes from a study of blood T cell repertoires in COVID-19.

This clonotype was sampled from a woman aged 55-69 years with acute or convalescent COVID-19. The V call is TRBV14, the J call TRBJ2-7; a possible D gene is TRBD2 (7 bases). The sequenced material came from peripheral blood. CDR3 loop: CASSQDGTNLGGLLYEQYF. The CDR3 DNA follows: TGTGCCAGCAGCCAAGATGGGACAAATTTGGGGGGGCTCCTCTACGAGCAGTACTTC.